This T cell receptor (beta chain) was sequenced during a study of blood T cells in healthy people across ages. Trimming shortened V by 3 bases and J by 0 bases, and 12 bases separated the two germline ends. Germline V gene sequence: CDR1 KGHDR, CDR2 SFDVKD. This CDR3 is built from 16 residues. Findings of the study overall: The recorded TCR beta diversity per million T cells decreased in a roughly linear manner with age.

PCR was performed a second time for about 7 to 11 cycles using a sample-barcoded 5' primer and a J-beta primer mix. TCRdb processed the 5' RACE reads anew with MiXCR; each CDR3 protein has one entry. The data show some 760,000 distinct CDR3 sequences, 20% to 30% seen once. In the case of this clonotype: Its matching antigen is unknown.

The same data also contributed to another study, on T cells of mothers and their children.

The sequence was obtained from a boy aged 5-17 years in good health. This sequence joins TRBV24-1 and TRBJ2-3, with a possible D match to TRBD2 (6 bases). Sequencing was done on a sample of blood. DNA for the CDR3: TGTGCCACCAGTGATCCGCTAGCGCCGAGCACAGATACGCAGTATTTT. Protein: CATSDPLAPSTDTQYF.